The clone carrying this T cell receptor beta chain was recorded a few times. This record comes from a study of T cells in Graves' hyperthyroidism and ophthalmopathy. RNA transcripts provided the source from which TCR beta CDR3 regions were amplified. HTBI primers were employed in a first-round RT-PCR of the TCR CDR3. TCRdb fed the multiplex PCR reads into MiXCR, producing one record per CDR3 protein. The profile shows about 410,000 distinct CDR3 sequences, roughly 15% of them singletons. Per germline, CDR1 MNHNS and CDR2 SASEGT. V was clipped by 11 bases and J by 4 bases; unmatched bases: 5. The CDR3 length is 12 residues.

What was sequenced was blood. V is TRBV6-1 and J is TRBJ2-3; TRBD2 matches 8 bases. The clonotype originates from a man aged 18 to 35 with Graves' ophthalmopathy. Written as DNA, the CDR3 is TGTGCCCTCCGGGGGGGAGCAGATACGCAGTATTTT. Encoded protein: CALRGGADTQYF.